The T cell receptor beta chain under discussion was sequenced for a study of T cell clonotyping in hematopoietic cell transplantation. As for the study in general: Recipient samples before transplant were obtained post-cytoreduction. Findings and limits, study-wide: Broader posttransplant TCR repertoire diversity was predicted by graft donor and pretransplant recipient Inverse Simpson Index values. No sorting was done, leaving CD4 and CD8 contributions mixed.

The time point denotes: recipient sample about 28 days before transplant, after cytoreduction. Of note for this clone: Its specificity is not known.

Trimming shortened V by 2 bases and J by 4 bases, and 14 bases separated the two germline ends. Germline V gives CDR1 MNHEY, CDR2 SVGAGI. The CDR3 extends over 15 amino acids. Generated by immunoSEQ multiplex PCR, the TCRdb table keeps only in-frame clones and is missing some. The sample lists around 13,000 clones, roughly 88% seen once, with more than 15% in the top ten. Specimen: peripheral blood mononuclear cells, collected before stem cell transplant. The chain has TRBV6-5 and TRBJ2-5, with a weak D call TRBD1 (6 bases). The sequence derives from a man aged 60 to 69 with acute myeloid leukemia. Some clones in this sample may be carry-over from other donors' samples. This CDR3 reads CASSYLQGIGETQYF. In DNA form, the CDR3 reads TGTGCCAGCAGTTACCTGCAGGGGATTGGAGAGACCCAGTACTTC.